This T cell receptor (beta chain) stems from a study of patients and donors after allogeneic stem cell transplantation. The CDR3 contains 13 residues. V gave up 8 bases and J gave up 7 bases, with 15 bases separating them. Germline values: CDR1 SNHLY, CDR2 FYNNEI. TCRdb reprocessed the RT-PCR reads via MiXCR and lists one record per CDR3 protein. The table shows roughly 21,000 distinct CDR3 sequences, with less than 30% occurring only once. The chain carries TRBV2 and TRBJ1-5; D gene ambiguous. The TCR comes from a human donor who was either an allogeneic HSCT recipient or a stem cell or donor lymphocyte infusion donor (not recorded which). It is not recorded whose cells these are; they may come from a transplant donor. The sequenced sample was blood, either unsorted or a sorted T cell fraction (not recorded which). The CDR3 DNA reads as TGTGCCAGCCTTTCGGGTATAGGACAGCCCCAGCATTTT. This translates into CASLSGIGQPQHF.